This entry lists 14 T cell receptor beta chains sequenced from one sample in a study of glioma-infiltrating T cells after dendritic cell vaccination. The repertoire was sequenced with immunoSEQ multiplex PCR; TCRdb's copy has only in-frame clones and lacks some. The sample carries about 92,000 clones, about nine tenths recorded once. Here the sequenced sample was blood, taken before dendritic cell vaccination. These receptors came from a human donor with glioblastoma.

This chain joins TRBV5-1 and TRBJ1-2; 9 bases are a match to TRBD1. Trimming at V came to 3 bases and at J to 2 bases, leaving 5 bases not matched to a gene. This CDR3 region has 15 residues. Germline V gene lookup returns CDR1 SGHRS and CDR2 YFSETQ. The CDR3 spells CASSSGTGLNYGYTF. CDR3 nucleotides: TGCGCCAGCAGCTCGGGGACAGGGCTGAACTATGGCTACACCTTC.

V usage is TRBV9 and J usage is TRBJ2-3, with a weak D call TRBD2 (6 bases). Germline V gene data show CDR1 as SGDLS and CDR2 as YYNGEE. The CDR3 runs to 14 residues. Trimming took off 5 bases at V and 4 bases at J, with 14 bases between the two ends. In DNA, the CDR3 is TGTGCCAGCAGTCCCGGGGGTTGGGCAGATACGCAGTATTTT. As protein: CASSPGGWADTQYF.

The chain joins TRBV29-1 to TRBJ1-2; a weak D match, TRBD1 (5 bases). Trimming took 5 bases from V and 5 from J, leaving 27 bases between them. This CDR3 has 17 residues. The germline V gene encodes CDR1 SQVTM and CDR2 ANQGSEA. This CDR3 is CSVQLGLTLTETYGYTF. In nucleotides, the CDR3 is TGCAGCGTTCAGCTCGGGCTTACCTTGACAGAGACTTATGGCTACACCTTC.

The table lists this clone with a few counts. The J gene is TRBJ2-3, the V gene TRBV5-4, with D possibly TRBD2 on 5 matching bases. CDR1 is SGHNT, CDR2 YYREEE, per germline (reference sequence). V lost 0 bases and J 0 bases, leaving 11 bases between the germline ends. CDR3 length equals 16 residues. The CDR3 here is CASSLEAGGSTDTQYF. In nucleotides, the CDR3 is TGTGCCAGCAGCTTGGAGGCCGGAGGTAGCACAGATACGCAGTATTTT.

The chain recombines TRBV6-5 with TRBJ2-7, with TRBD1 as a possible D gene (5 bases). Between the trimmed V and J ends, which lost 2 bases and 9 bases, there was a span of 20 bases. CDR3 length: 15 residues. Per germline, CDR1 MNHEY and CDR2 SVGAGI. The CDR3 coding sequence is TGTGCCAGCAGTTACCTCCAGGGCCAAATTTTCGTGCAGTACTTC. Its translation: CASSYLQGQIFVQYF.

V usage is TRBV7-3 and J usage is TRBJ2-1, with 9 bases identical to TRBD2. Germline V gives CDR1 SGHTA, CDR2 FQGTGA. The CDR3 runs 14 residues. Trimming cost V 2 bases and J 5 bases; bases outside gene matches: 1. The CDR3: CASSLVAGDNEQFF. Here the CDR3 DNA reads TGTGCCAGCAGCTTAGTAGCGGGAGACAATGAGCAGTTCTTC.

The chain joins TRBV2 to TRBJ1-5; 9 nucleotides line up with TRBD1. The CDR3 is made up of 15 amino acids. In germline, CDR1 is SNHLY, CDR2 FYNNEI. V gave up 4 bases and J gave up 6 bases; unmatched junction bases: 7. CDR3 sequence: CASSAQGQGTQPQHF. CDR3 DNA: TGTGCCAGCAGTGCCCAAGGACAGGGGACTCAGCCCCAGCATTTT. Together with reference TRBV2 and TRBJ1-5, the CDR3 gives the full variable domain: EPEVTQTPSHQVTQMGQEVILRCVPISNHLYFYWYRQILGQKVEFLVSFYNNEISEKSEIFDDQFSVERPDGSNFTLKIRSTKLEDSAMYFCASSAQGQGTQPQHFGDGTRLSIL.

The DNA for the CDR3 is TGTGCCAGCAGGGGGGGGACACTCTACGAGCAGTACTTC. Its protein is CASRGGTLYEQYF. This sequence joins TRBV6-6 and TRBJ2-7, with a tentative D call TRBD2 (7 bases). In germline, CDR1 is MNHNY, CDR2 SVGAGI (reference sequence). There are 13 residues in the CDR3. V lost 6 bases and J 3 bases, leaving 12 bases between the germline ends.

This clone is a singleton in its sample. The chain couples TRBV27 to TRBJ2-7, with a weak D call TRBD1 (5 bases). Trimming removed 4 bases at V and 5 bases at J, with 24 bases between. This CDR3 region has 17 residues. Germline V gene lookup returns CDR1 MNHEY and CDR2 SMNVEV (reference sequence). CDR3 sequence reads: CASSSQVGPVGPDEQYF. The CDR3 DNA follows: TGTGCCAGCAGTTCACAGGTGGGTCCCGTGGGGCCCGACGAGCAGTACTTC.

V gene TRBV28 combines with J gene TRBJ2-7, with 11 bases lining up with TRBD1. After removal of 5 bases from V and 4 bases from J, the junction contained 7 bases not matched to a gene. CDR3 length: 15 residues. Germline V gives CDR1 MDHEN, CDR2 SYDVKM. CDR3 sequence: CASSKPRDRGYEQYF. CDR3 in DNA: TGTGCCAGCAGTAAGCCCCGGGACAGGGGGTACGAGCAGTACTTC.

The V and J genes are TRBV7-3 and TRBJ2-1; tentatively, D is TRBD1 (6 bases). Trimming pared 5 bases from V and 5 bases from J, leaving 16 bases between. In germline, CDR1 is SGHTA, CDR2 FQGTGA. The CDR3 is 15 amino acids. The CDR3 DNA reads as TGTGCCAGCAGCCCAACTCTAGGGGGAGACAATGAGCAGTTCTTC. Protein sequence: CASSPTLGGDNEQFF.

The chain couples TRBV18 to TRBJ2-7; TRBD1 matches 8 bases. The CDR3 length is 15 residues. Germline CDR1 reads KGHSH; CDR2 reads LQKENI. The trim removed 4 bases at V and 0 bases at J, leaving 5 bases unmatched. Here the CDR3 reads CASSLTGGGSYEQYF. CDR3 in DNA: TGTGCCAGCTCACTTACAGGGGGAGGCTCCTACGAGCAGTACTTC.

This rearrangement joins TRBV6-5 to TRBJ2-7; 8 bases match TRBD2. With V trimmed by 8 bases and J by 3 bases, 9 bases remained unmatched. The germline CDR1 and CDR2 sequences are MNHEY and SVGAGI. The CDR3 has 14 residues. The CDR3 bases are TGTGCCAGCGCCGAGCGGGGGCGGTACTACGAGCAGTACTTC. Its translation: CASAERGRYYEQYF.

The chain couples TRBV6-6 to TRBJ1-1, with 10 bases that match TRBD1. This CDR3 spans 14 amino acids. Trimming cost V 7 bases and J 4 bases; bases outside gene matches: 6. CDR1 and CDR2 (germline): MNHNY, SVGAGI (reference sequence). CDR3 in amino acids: CASILTGGITEAFF. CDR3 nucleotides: TGTGCCAGCATTTTGACAGGGGGCATCACTGAAGCTTTCTTT.